This T cell receptor beta chain was captured by sequencing in a study of T cells in Graves' hyperthyroidism and ophthalmopathy. Study-wide points: A 13 V-J signature model discriminated ophthalmopathy versus stable hyperthyroidism.

Concerning this clonotype itself: What it binds is unknown.

Graves' hyperthyroidism was deemed stable given no ophthalmopathy progression within 18 months. Hyperthyroidism had been newly diagnosed in patients aged 18 to 65, and its duration was under 2 months. Clinical symptoms, serum thyroxine and TRAb, thyroid ultrasound and orbital computed tomography together formed the diagnostic basis. Deletions cut 6 bases from V and 0 bases from J, with 9 bases between. CDR1 and CDR2 (germline): MNHNS, SASEGT. The CDR3 has 14 amino acids. Amplification of TCR beta CDR3 regions was performed using RNA transcripts as template. TCR CDR3 regions were first amplified by RT-PCR with HTBI primers. TCRdb reanalysed the multiplex PCR reads using MiXCR and keeps one entry per CDR3 protein. Of roughly 300,000 distinct CDR3 sequences listed, under 25% are singletons.

The V and J genes are TRBV6-1 and TRBJ1-5; D is unclear. This TCR was recovered from a woman aged 45-59 years with Graves' hyperthyroidism. Material: blood. The CDR3 DNA sequence: TGTGCCAGCAGCTTTAGGTTTAGCAATCAGCCCCAGCATTTT. It is translated as CASSFRFSNQPQHF.